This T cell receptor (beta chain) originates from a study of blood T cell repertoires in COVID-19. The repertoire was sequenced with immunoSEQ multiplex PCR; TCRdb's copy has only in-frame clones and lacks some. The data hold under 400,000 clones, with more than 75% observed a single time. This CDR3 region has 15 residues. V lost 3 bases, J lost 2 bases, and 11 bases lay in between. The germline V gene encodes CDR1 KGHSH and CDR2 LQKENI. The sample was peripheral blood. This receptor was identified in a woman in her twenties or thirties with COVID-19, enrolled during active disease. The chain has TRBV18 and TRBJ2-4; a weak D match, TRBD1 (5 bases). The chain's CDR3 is CASSPAGNPKNIQYF. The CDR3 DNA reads TGTGCCAGCTCACCGGCAGGGAACCCCAAAAACATTCAGTACTTC. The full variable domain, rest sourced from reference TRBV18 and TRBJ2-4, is NAGVMQNPRHLVRRRGQEARLRCSPMKGHSHVYWYRQLPEEGLKFMVYLQKENIIDESGMPKERFSAEFPKEGPSILRIQQVVRGDSAAYFCASSPAGNPKNIQYFGAGTRLSVL.